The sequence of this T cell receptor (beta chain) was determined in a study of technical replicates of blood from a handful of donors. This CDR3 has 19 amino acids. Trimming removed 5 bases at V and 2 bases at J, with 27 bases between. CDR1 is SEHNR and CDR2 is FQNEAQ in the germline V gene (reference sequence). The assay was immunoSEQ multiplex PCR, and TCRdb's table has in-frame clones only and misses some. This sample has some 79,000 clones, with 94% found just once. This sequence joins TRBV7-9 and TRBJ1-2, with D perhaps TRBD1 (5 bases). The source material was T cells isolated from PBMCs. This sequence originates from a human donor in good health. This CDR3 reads CASSQITTGSRWWNYGYTF. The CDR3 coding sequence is TGTGCCAGCAGCCAAATAACTACAGGATCCAGATGGTGGAACTATGGCTACACCTTC.